Listed here is a single T cell receptor beta chain. Its antigen remains unidentified. The same CDR3 can be traced to other DNA sequences in this sample. In germline, CDR1 is MDHEN, CDR2 SYDVKM. The CDR3 sequence is 14 residues long. J gave up 4 bases and V 3 bases, and 4 bases lay outside the gene matches. This entry is derived from a study of cytomegalovirus exposure and HLA in healthy donors. The PCR employed 60 Vbeta primers together with 13 Jbeta primers. Measured with immunoSEQ multiplex PCR; TCRdb has only the in-frame clones, and not every one. The sample lists 170,000 or so clones, 84% occurring once. Regarding the study as a whole: Versus the roughly 700-donor mean, an Asian-associated ancestry cluster reportedly showed fewer N-insertions in a later analysis.

The sample comprised PBMCs. The receptor was derived from a boy between 2 and 10 years old in good health and CMV-seronegative. V usage is TRBV28 and J usage is TRBJ2-7; TRBD2 matches 9 bases. The CDR3 region has the DNA TGTGCCAGCAGTTTGGGGCTAGCGGGGTACGAGCAGTACTTC. Protein: CASSLGLAGYEQYF.